The present entry profiles one T cell receptor (beta chain) with its context. In this sample, this clone turned up once. What this receptor recognizes is not known. No per-base quality is available; no much larger clone lies one base away. The sample comes from a study of T cell responses to AZD1222 COVID-19 vaccine (dated by TCRdb to the early 2020s). General notes on the study: AZD1222 recipients given second doses at about 4 weeks or at about 12 weeks were pooled, since spike-specific TCR depth and breadth were not found to differ between the two schedules. Trial participants were enrolled by age into subgroups of 18-55, 56-69 and 70-plus years, and roughly 150, 30 and 60 TCR-sequenced participants, respectively, were included in these subgroups. TCR sequencing covered 233 trial participants: some 210 given two doses of AZD1222 and 26 given two doses of MenACWY control vaccine. Here is what the overall study found, with its caveats: The 56-69-year group was small, and its depth increase did not reach significance, likely because of low power. Epitopes outside the regions mutated in the B.1.351 and B.1.1.7 variants were reportedly recognized by nearly half of the unique spike-specific TCRs. The whole spike protein was spanned by vaccine-associated CD4 TCRs, and dominant responses were seen in regions 160-218 and 743-854. Participants were mostly white British and included more females than males, and it was suggested by the authors that clonal diversity may have been underestimated. After two AZD1222 doses, both the breadth and the depth of spike-specific TCRs were significantly higher than at day 0 and than in MenACWY recipients. No day 14 peak-response samples were available, so repertoires were characterized only after the peak T cell response. Conclusions about previously exposed vaccinees were limited because only six or seven AZD1222 recipients were SARS-CoV-2 seropositive at baseline.

The germline V gene sets CDR1 to SGHTS and CDR2 to YDEGEE. V is reduced by 0 bases and J by 4 bases, leaving a spacing of 5 bases between them. The CDR3 contains 13 residues, cysteine and phenylalanine counted. Only the CDR3 DNA stays, 39 bases, in frame from base 1. The sample's time point label, decoded: baseline before first vaccination. Vaccinee samples were obtained from the UK trials COV001 and COV002, which included a single-blind randomized controlled phase 2/3 trial of AZD1222 (ChAdOx1 nCoV-19) in healthy adults. For TCRbeta chain sequencing, PBMC samples were collected from trial participants at day 0 and at day 28 after the second dose. The CDR3 regions of human TCRbeta chains were analyzed by immunosequencing. Per the authors' processing: Repertoire TCRs were checked for matches against a reference library of SARS-CoV-2-specific TCRs that had been generated using the MIRA antigen-specificity platform. Breadth was defined as the fraction of unique TCRs that were SARS-CoV-2-associated, and depth was defined as the fraction of total T cells that were SARS-CoV-2-associated. Using the MIRA data, each spike-specific TCR was mapped to the spike region that the TCR reacts to and placed in a CD4 or CD8 class. Log10-transformed breadth and depth values were compared by one-way ANOVA with Sidak's multiple comparisons tests. TCRdb's version of the immuneACCESS table is confined to in-frame rearrangements and falls short of the full clone set. An unresolved V gene accounts for under half of the shortfall where checked; the remainder is of unknown origin. That table gives V, J and clone size, and the DNA gave D and trimming. Counted in this sample were about 85,000 clones; more than 70% of them appeared once. Of the sample, about 2.2% falls within the top ten clones.

This sequence was found in an adult in good health. The sample here was peripheral blood, taken on day 0 of AZD1222 vaccination. The chain links TRBV5-8 with TRBJ1-5; the D gene cannot be named for sure. In nucleotides, the sequence is TGTGCCAGCAGCTTGGACAGTAATCAGCCCCAGCATTTT. Protein translation: CASSLDSNQPQHF.